Below are 23 T cell receptor beta chains sequenced from a single sample in a study of blood T cell repertoires in COVID-19. The data were produced by immunoSEQ multiplex PCR, yet TCRdb's version contains in-frame clones alone and is incomplete. Altogether about 69,000 clones are present, approximately 92% being singletons, with the ten largest covering around 5%. The sequenced material came from peripheral blood. These receptors were obtained from a woman between 45 and 60 years old with active COVID-19.

The chain couples TRBV18 to TRBJ2-2; D remains unclear. CDR1 is KGHSH and CDR2 is LQKENI in the germline V gene. The V and J ends lost 3 bases and 1 base respectively, with 3 bases between them. The CDR3 loop spans 13 amino acids. The chain's CDR3 is CASSPLNTGELFF. Here the CDR3 DNA reads TGTGCCAGCTCACCCCTGAACACCGGGGAGCTGTTTTTT.

The chain couples TRBV21-1 to TRBJ2-1; the table's D call, TRBD1, has no DNA check behind it. TRBV21-1 has pseudogene status. The CDR3 is made up of 14 amino acids. CDR3 sequence (DNA): TGTGCCAGTAAGCGACAGGGGTATTACAATGAGCAGTTCTTC. Amino acid sequence: CASKRQGYYNEQFF.

The chain couples TRBV11-3 to TRBJ2-3, with 8 bases matching TRBD2. The germline V gene encodes CDR1 SGHNT and CDR2 YENEEA. The CDR3 has 15 amino acids. J lost 5 bases, V lost 1 base, and 5 bases had no gene match. DNA for the CDR3: TGTGCCAGCAGCTTAGGCGGGAGGTCGGGAGATACGCAGTATTTT. It codes for CASSLGGRSGDTQYF.

The V gene is TRBV19, the J gene TRBJ1-6; D gene uncertain. The CDR3 runs 15 residues. Germline CDR1 is LNHDA and CDR2 is SQIVND (reference sequence). V was cut by 0 bases and J by 5 bases, with 8 bases left in between. Written as DNA, the CDR3 is TGTGCCAGTAGTATAGATCTCTCGGATAATTCACCCCTCCACTTT. The encoded protein is CASSIDLSDNSPLHF. The full variable domain, with the rest looked up from reference TRBV19 and TRBJ1-6, is DGGITQSPKYLFRKEGQNVTLSCEQNLNHDAMYWYRQDPGQGLRLIYYSQIVNDFQKGDIAEGYSVSREKKESFPLTVTSAQKNPTAFYLCASSIDLSDNSPLHFGNGTRLTVT.

The chain recombines TRBV5-6 with TRBJ2-5; D is perhaps TRBD1 (5 bases). The V end lost 0 bases, the J end lost 5 bases, and 11 bases lay between the germline ends. The germline CDR1 and CDR2 sequences are SGHDT and YYEEEE. The CDR3 totals 14 residues. This CDR3 is CASSLGQGLETQYF. The CDR3 DNA is TGTGCCAGCAGCTTGGGGCAGGGATTGGAGACCCAGTACTTC.

The chain links TRBV7-2 to TRBJ2-7; D may be TRBD1 (6 bases). The length of the CDR3 is 15 residues. Between the trimmed V and J ends, which lost 0 bases and 3 bases, there was a span of 12 bases. CDR1 is SGHTA, CDR2 FQGNSA, per germline. CDR3: CASSLARSRGYEQYF. CDR3 bases: TGTGCCAGCAGCTTAGCAAGAAGCAGGGGCTACGAGCAGTACTTC.

This clone was seen just once. This sequence joins TRBV4-2 and TRBJ1-3; TRBD1 is a possible D gene (6 bases). The CDR3 extends over 19 amino acids. V was pared by 2 bases and J by 0 bases, with 20 bases between. Germline V CDR1 and CDR2: LGHNA, YNFKEQ. CDR3 nucleotide sequence: TGTGCCAGCAGCCAACAACTGTCCCGGATAGGGGGCTCTGGAAACACCATATATTTT. Translating gives CASSQQLSRIGGSGNTIYF.

CDR3 nucleotides: TGTGCCTGGAGTTACAAGGACAGGGCGAACACTGAAGCTTTCTTT. It encodes CAWSYKDRANTEAFF. The chain combines TRBV30 with TRBJ1-1, with TRBD1 matching over 8 bases. After removal of 2 bases from V and 1 base from J, the junction contained 6 bases not matched to a gene. The CDR3 loop spans 15 amino acids. The germline CDR1 and CDR2 sequences are GTSNPN and SVGIG (reference sequence).

V gene TRBV29-1 combines with J gene TRBJ2-5; possibly TRBD2 for D (6 bases). Trimming left V 5 bases short and J 4 bases short, with 14 bases between. The germline gives CDR1 SQVTM, CDR2 ANQGSEA. The CDR3 runs to 13 residues. CDR3 protein: CSVSTGGLETQYF. The CDR3 DNA reads as TGCAGCGTTTCGACCGGGGGACTAGAGACCCAGTACTTC.

The gene calls are TRBV19 and TRBJ1-5; the D gene is possibly TRBD1 (6 bases). Germline CDR1 is LNHDA and CDR2 is SQIVND (reference sequence). Deletions cut 5 bases from V and 0 bases from J, with 17 bases between. This CDR3 spans 17 amino acids. Here the CDR3 DNA reads TGTGCCAGTAGTGAAGAATCGGGGGGCAATAGCAATCAGCCCCAGCATTTT. This translates into CASSEESGGNSNQPQHF.

The chain is built from TRBV19 and TRBJ2-7, with 9 bases that match TRBD1. Trimming cost V 5 bases and J 3 bases; bases outside gene matches: 14. The CDR3 extends over 17 amino acids. Germline CDR1 is LNHDA and CDR2 is SQIVND (reference sequence). The CDR3 DNA follows: TGTGCCAGTAGTCCAGGGACAGGGAATCGATTGGTCTACGAGCAGTACTTC. Translated, it gives CASSPGTGNRLVYEQYF.

J is TRBJ1-4 and V is TRBV5-6; the D gene is possibly TRBD1 (5 bases). Germline V lookup: CDR1 SGHDT, CDR2 YYEEEE. V shed 5 bases and J shed 6 bases, with 14 bases lying between them. The CDR3 has 14 residues. The CDR3 nucleotides are TGTGCCAGCAGTTATAGGGGCCTCCATGAAAAACTGTTTTTT. This encodes CASSYRGLHEKLFF.

This chain connects TRBV6-5 to TRBJ2-2; 7 nucleotides agree with TRBD1. In germline, CDR1 is MNHEY, CDR2 SVGAGI. V gave up 7 bases and J gave up 9 bases; unmatched junction bases: 8. This CDR3 has 13 residues. Here the CDR3 reads CASIRQGPWELFF. The CDR3 region has the DNA TGTGCCAGCATCAGACAGGGTCCTTGGGAGCTGTTTTTT.

The chain combines TRBV7-9 with TRBJ2-3, with D perhaps matching TRBD1 (6 bases). V was clipped by 1 base and J by 6 bases, with 8 bases between them. Germline V gene data show CDR1 as SEHNR and CDR2 as FQNEAQ (reference sequence). CDR3 length: 13 amino acids. CDR3 DNA sequence: TGTGCCAGCAGCTTAGACAGGGCGGATACGCAGTATTTT. It encodes CASSLDRADTQYF.

V gene TRBV13 combines with J gene TRBJ2-7; 11 bases match TRBD2. This CDR3 spans 15 amino acids. Germline-derived CDR1 and CDR2 are PRHDT and FYEKMQ (reference sequence). Trimming removed 4 bases from V and 0 bases from J; junction bases left unmatched: 2. CDR3 in amino acids: CASSSGLAGSYEQYF. The CDR3 nucleotides read TGTGCCAGCAGCTCCGGACTAGCGGGCTCCTACGAGCAGTACTTC.

The CDR3 loop reads CASSWDLTGGTEAFF. The CDR3 region has the DNA TGCGCCAGCAGCTGGGACTTGACAGGGGGCACTGAAGCTTTCTTT. The V and J genes are TRBV5-1 and TRBJ1-1, with 9 bases fitting TRBD1. Germline lookup yields CDR1 SGHRS and CDR2 YFSETQ. V lost 3 bases, J lost 4 bases, and 7 bases stayed unmatched. The CDR3 contains 15 residues.

The chain couples TRBV6-5 to TRBJ1-1; possible D gene TRBD1, 5 bases. Trimming cost V 2 bases and J 8 bases, with 18 bases left between them. This CDR3 is built from 15 residues. The germline gives CDR1 MNHEY, CDR2 SVGAGI. For the CDR3, the DNA is TGTGCCAGCAGTTACCCCGGAGGGACGGCCGGAGAAGCTTTCTTT. This translates into CASSYPGGTAGEAFF.

The rearrangement joins TRBV5-1 to TRBJ1-1; D possibly corresponds to TRBD1 (5 bases). Trimming took off 4 bases at V and 0 bases at J, with 10 bases between the two ends. The CDR3 covers 14 residues. Germline V gives CDR1 SGHRS, CDR2 YFSETQ. The CDR3 coding sequence is TGCGCCAGCAGCCCTACAGGTCTGAACACTGAAGCTTTCTTT. Translating gives CASSPTGLNTEAFF.

This clone was counted a single time. The CDR3 loop reads CASSLPGGSGNTIYF. Written as DNA, the CDR3 is TGTGCCAGCAGCCTCCCGGGGGGGTCCGGAAACACCATATATTTT. The rearrangement joins TRBV28 to TRBJ1-3; a possible D gene is TRBD1 (5 bases). The CDR3 runs 15 residues. The germline gives CDR1 MDHEN, CDR2 SYDVKM. V was clipped by 6 bases and J by 4 bases, with 16 bases between them.

The chain carries TRBV11-2 and TRBJ2-3, with 8 bases aligning to TRBD2. The V gene's germline CDR1 is SGHAT and CDR2 FQNNGV. J lost 2 bases, V lost 0 bases, and 7 bases had no gene match. The length of the CDR3 is 17 residues. The CDR3 nucleotides are TGTGCCAGCAGCTTAGACCGGACTAGCCCCCCCACAGATACGCAGTATTTT. This gives the protein CASSLDRTSPPTDTQYF.

The rearrangement links TRBV2 to TRBJ2-7; no clear D gene. Germline loops: CDR1 SNHLY, CDR2 FYNNEI. The CDR3 is 12 residues long. The V gene lost 8 bases and the J gene lost 3 bases, with 11 bases spanning the gap. In DNA, the CDR3 is TGTGCCAGCTACACTTCGGGCTACGAGCAGTACTTC. It specifies CASYTSGYEQYF.

This rearrangement joins TRBV25-1 to TRBJ2-1; D possibly corresponds to TRBD1 (5 bases). The germline gives CDR1 MGHDK, CDR2 SYGVNS. V lost 6 bases and J 7 bases, leaving 13 bases between the germline ends. The CDR3 covers 13 residues. CDR3 bases: TGTGCCAGCAGCCTTAGACAGACGAATGAGCAGTTCTTC. As protein: CASSLRQTNEQFF.

The CDR3 loop is CASSRMGLGGSPLHF. The CDR3 region has the DNA TGTGCCAGCAGCCGGATGGGGCTCGGGGGTTCACCCCTCCACTTT. This chain links TRBV3-1 (or the pseudogene TRBV3-2) with TRBJ1-6; D may be TRBD1 (5 bases). V was cut by 4 bases and J by 9 bases, with 16 bases left in between. Germline V lookup: CDR1 LGHDT, CDR2 YNNKEL (reference sequence). The CDR3 spans 15 residues.